A selection of T cell receptor beta chains follows, all from one sample in a study of blood T cell repertoires in COVID-19. Some clones are missing from TCRdb's copy, which holds only in-frame ones; the method was immunoSEQ multiplex PCR. The sample contains 300,000 or so clones, over 75% of which appear only once. Material for sequencing was PBMCs or T cells enriched from blood (not recorded which). Receptor source: a woman aged 18-30 years who had recovered from COVID-19. CDR3s include the opening cysteine and the closing phenylalanine or tryptophan. Each record gives: J gene, clone size, V gene, D gene, CDR3 protein, CDR3 DNA. The D gene is left open where the match is weak. Only some rows state a clone size, as once, few, many or a class for expanded clones.

j_gene: TRBJ1-2
abundance: -
v_gene: TRBV3-1/TRBV3-2
d_gene: TRBD1
CDR3aa: CASSSYSTQGSHGYTF
CDR3nt: TGTGCCAGCAGCTCATATTCAACACAGGGGTCCCATGGCTACACCTTC

j_gene: TRBJ2-1
abundance: -
v_gene: TRBV10-1
d_gene: TRBD2
CDR3aa: CAPGVSGSNNEQFF
CDR3nt: TGCGCCCCCGGGGTTAGCGGGAGTAACAATGAGCAGTTCTTC

j_gene: TRBJ1-6
abundance: -
v_gene: TRBV6-5
d_gene: -
CDR3aa: CASSYSSVGGGRALHF
CDR3nt: TGTGCCAGCAGTTACTCCAGCGTTGGGGGGGGAAGGGCCCTCCACTTT

j_gene: TRBJ1-4
abundance: -
v_gene: TRBV6-5
d_gene: -
CDR3aa: CASSYGAANEKLFF
CDR3nt: TGTGCCAGCAGTTACGGGGCCGCCAATGAAAAACTGTTTTTT

j_gene: TRBJ2-2
abundance: few
v_gene: TRBV30
d_gene: -
CDR3aa: CALTVLNTGELFF
CDR3nt: TGTGCCCTCACAGTTTTAAACACCGGGGAGCTGTTTTTT

j_gene: TRBJ2-1
abundance: -
v_gene: TRBV9
d_gene: TRBD2
CDR3aa: CASSLAGSSYNEQFF
CDR3nt: TGTGCCAGCAGTTTAGCGGGGAGCTCCTACAATGAGCAGTTCTTC

j_gene: TRBJ1-2
abundance: -
v_gene: TRBV5-1
d_gene: -
CDR3aa: CASSLTGFYGYTF
CDR3nt: TGCGCCAGCAGCTTGACAGGTTTCTATGGCTACACCTTC

j_gene: TRBJ2-5
abundance: -
v_gene: TRBV2
d_gene: TRBD1
CDR3aa: CASNRQGSWETQYF
CDR3nt: TGTGCCAGCAACCGACAGGGTTCTTGGGAGACCCAGTACTTC

j_gene: TRBJ1-2
abundance: -
v_gene: TRBV15
d_gene: TRBD1
CDR3aa: CATSRFTGGIGYTF
CDR3nt: TGTGCCACCAGCAGATTTACAGGGGGCATAGGCTACACCTTC

j_gene: TRBJ2-7
abundance: -
v_gene: TRBV27
d_gene: -
CDR3aa: CASSFNEQYF
CDR3nt: TGTGCCAGCAGTTTCAACGAGCAGTACTTC

j_gene: TRBJ1-3
abundance: -
v_gene: TRBV7-6
d_gene: -
CDR3aa: CASSSLSGSGNTIYF
CDR3nt: TGTGCCAGCAGCTCCCTCAGTGGGAGTGGAAACACCATATATTTT

j_gene: TRBJ2-7
abundance: -
v_gene: TRBV9
d_gene: -
CDR3aa: CASSVAGEKSGEQYF
CDR3nt: TGTGCCAGCAGCGTAGCCGGCGAGAAATCAGGCGAGCAGTACTTC

j_gene: TRBJ2-7
abundance: -
v_gene: TRBV19
d_gene: -
CDR3aa: CASSSRDTIYEQYF
CDR3nt: TGTGCCAGTAGTAGCCGGGACACCATCTACGAGCAGTACTTC

j_gene: TRBJ2-7
abundance: -
v_gene: TRBV27
d_gene: -
CDR3aa: CASSLGQTYEQYF
CDR3nt: TGTGCCAGCAGTTTGGGGCAGACCTACGAGCAGTACTTC

j_gene: TRBJ2-3
abundance: -
v_gene: TRBV7-6
d_gene: TRBD2
CDR3aa: CASSLVAGGTDTQYF
CDR3nt: TGTGCCAGCAGCTTAGTAGCGGGGGGCACAGATACGCAGTATTTT

j_gene: TRBJ1-5
abundance: once
v_gene: TRBV24-1
d_gene: TRBD1
CDR3aa: CAIGQGAGCLRNQPQHF
CDR3nt: TGTGCCATAGGACAGGGGGCCGGTTGTCTTCGCAATCAGCCCCAGCATTTT

j_gene: TRBJ2-7
abundance: -
v_gene: TRBV12-3/TRBV12-4
d_gene: -
CDR3aa: CASSLARAGEQYF
CDR3nt: TGTGCCAGCAGTTTGGCCAGGGCAGGCGAGCAGTACTTC

j_gene: TRBJ1-5
abundance: -
v_gene: TRBV18
d_gene: -
CDR3aa: CASSPRDLPNQPQHF
CDR3nt: TGTGCCAGCTCACCGCGGGACCTCCCCAATCAGCCCCAGCATTTT

j_gene: TRBJ1-2
abundance: -
v_gene: TRBV27
d_gene: -
CDR3aa: CASAGSYGYTF
CDR3nt: TGTGCCAGTGCGGGATCCTATGGCTACACCTTC

j_gene: TRBJ2-7
abundance: -
v_gene: TRBV4-2
d_gene: TRBD2
CDR3aa: CASSQGSGASGGAGEQYF
CDR3nt: TGTGCCAGCAGCCAAGGTTCGGGGGCTAGCGGGGGGGCCGGCGAGCAGTACTTC

j_gene: TRBJ2-5
abundance: -
v_gene: TRBV28
d_gene: TRBD2
CDR3aa: CASNSAGVSQETQYF
CDR3nt: TGTGCCAGCAATTCAGCGGGAGTAAGCCAAGAGACCCAGTACTTC

j_gene: TRBJ2-7
abundance: -
v_gene: TRBV5-1
d_gene: TRBD2
CDR3aa: CASSLEREPFKQYF
CDR3nt: TGCGCCAGCAGCTTGGAGCGGGAGCCATTCAAGCAGTACTTC

j_gene: TRBJ1-5
abundance: -
v_gene: TRBV18
d_gene: TRBD1
CDR3aa: CASSPTGDRSNQPQHF
CDR3nt: TGTGCCAGCTCACCTACAGGGGACAGAAGCAATCAGCCCCAGCATTTT

j_gene: TRBJ1-2
abundance: -
v_gene: TRBV5-6
d_gene: TRBD1
CDR3aa: CASSLGLLTGGGSYGYTF
CDR3nt: TGTGCCAGCAGCTTGGGATTACTAACAGGGGGCGGCAGCTATGGCTACACCTTC

j_gene: TRBJ1-5
abundance: -
v_gene: TRBV5-5
d_gene: -
CDR3aa: CASSLDTVQPQHF
CDR3nt: TGTGCCAGCAGCTTGGATACGGTCCAGCCCCAGCATTTT

j_gene: TRBJ1-2
abundance: -
v_gene: TRBV6-4
d_gene: -
CDR3aa: CASSPGLYYGYTF
CDR3nt: TGTGCCAGCAGTCCGGGACTCTACTATGGCTACACCTTC

j_gene: TRBJ2-7
abundance: -
v_gene: TRBV3-1/TRBV3-2
d_gene: -
CDR3aa: CASSQTVLDSREQYF
CDR3nt: TGTGCCAGCAGCCAAACAGTACTAGACTCTCGGGAGCAGTACTTC

j_gene: TRBJ1-3
abundance: -
v_gene: TRBV7-9
d_gene: -
CDR3aa: CASSHPREPASGNTIYF
CDR3nt: TGTGCCAGCAGCCACCCCCGGGAGCCTGCCTCTGGAAACACCATATATTTT

j_gene: TRBJ1-5
abundance: -
v_gene: TRBV18
d_gene: -
CDR3aa: CASSLGGAPNQPQHF
CDR3nt: TGTGCCAGCTCACTGGGAGGGGCCCCCAATCAGCCCCAGCATTTT

j_gene: TRBJ2-7
abundance: -
v_gene: TRBV5-1
d_gene: -
CDR3aa: CASSLVPDYEQYF
CDR3nt: TGCGCCAGCAGCTTGGTGCCAGACTACGAGCAGTACTTC

j_gene: TRBJ2-3
abundance: -
v_gene: TRBV24-1
d_gene: -
CDR3aa: CATSDYTGRSTDTQYF
CDR3nt: TGTGCCACCAGTGATTACACAGGGCGTAGCACAGATACGCAGTATTTT

j_gene: TRBJ2-7
abundance: -
v_gene: TRBV6-5
d_gene: TRBD1
CDR3aa: CASIRDRGPYEQYF
CDR3nt: TGTGCCAGCATTCGGGACAGGGGGCCCTACGAGCAGTACTTC

j_gene: TRBJ1-2
abundance: -
v_gene: TRBV30
d_gene: -
CDR3aa: CAWTKDYPAGGYTF
CDR3nt: TGTGCCTGGACCAAAGATTACCCAGCAGGTGGCTACACCTTC

j_gene: TRBJ2-1
abundance: -
v_gene: TRBV12-3/TRBV12-4
d_gene: TRBD1
CDR3aa: CASSLGQVPLFF
CDR3nt: TGTGCCAGCAGTTTGGGACAGGTTCCGTTATTCTTC

j_gene: TRBJ2-7
abundance: -
v_gene: TRBV7-9
d_gene: -
CDR3aa: CASSLAWPSVLKSSYEQYF
CDR3nt: TGTGCCAGCAGCTTAGCGTGGCCTAGCGTCCTGAAAAGCTCCTACGAGCAGTACTTC

j_gene: TRBJ2-1
abundance: -
v_gene: TRBV13
d_gene: TRBD2
CDR3aa: CASSSRTSQGDGEQFF
CDR3nt: TGTGCCAGCAGCTCCCGGACTAGCCAAGGGGACGGGGAGCAGTTCTTC

j_gene: TRBJ2-2
abundance: -
v_gene: TRBV24-1
d_gene: TRBD2
CDR3aa: CATSDTTSGGTNTGELFF
CDR3nt: TGTGCCACCAGTGACACGACTAGCGGGGGGACGAACACCGGGGAGCTGTTTTTT

j_gene: TRBJ2-7
abundance: -
v_gene: TRBV10-3
d_gene: -
CDR3aa: CAISEQVGSGRHSF
CDR3nt: TGTGCCATCAGTGAGCAAGTGGGAAGCGGGCGCCATTCCTTC

j_gene: TRBJ2-7
abundance: -
v_gene: TRBV18
d_gene: TRBD1
CDR3aa: CATSTGSSYEQYF
CDR3nt: TGTGCCACCTCGACAGGGAGCTCCTACGAGCAGTACTTC

j_gene: TRBJ1-4
abundance: -
v_gene: TRBV7-8
d_gene: -
CDR3aa: CASSLERLRGPTNEKLFF
CDR3nt: TGTGCCAGCAGCTTAGAACGGTTGCGGGGGCCAACTAATGAAAAACTGTTTTTT

j_gene: TRBJ1-1
abundance: -
v_gene: TRBV30
d_gene: TRBD1
CDR3aa: CAWSPTGDTEAFF
CDR3nt: TGTGCCTGGAGCCCGACAGGGGACACTGAAGCTTTCTTT